Given below is one TCR beta chain in context. This sample is part of a study of CD8 T cells in Susac syndrome. The RNA, about 0.5 to 1 ug, was put through reverse transcription using random hexamers. From the immunoSEQ multiplex PCR reads, TCRdb called clonotypes with MiXCR, one entry per CDR3 protein. The table lists about 240,000 distinct CDR3 sequences, approximately 95% of them singletons, with about 0.095% in the top ten. The CDR3 is 13 amino acids. The V gene lost 6 bases and the J gene lost 4 bases, with 13 bases spanning the gap. Germline loops: CDR1 DFQATT, CDR2 SNEGSKA (reference sequence). The authors sequenced TCR beta from blood CD8+ and CD4+ T cells.

V gene TRBV20-1 combines with J gene TRBJ1-5, with D maybe TRBD1 (6 bases). The receptor was isolated from a human donor with Susac syndrome. Material for sequencing was CD4+ T cells from PBMCs. Written as DNA, the CDR3 is TGCAGTGCCCGGGACAACGTTAATCAGCCCCAGCATTTT. Amino acid sequence: CSARDNVNQPQHF.